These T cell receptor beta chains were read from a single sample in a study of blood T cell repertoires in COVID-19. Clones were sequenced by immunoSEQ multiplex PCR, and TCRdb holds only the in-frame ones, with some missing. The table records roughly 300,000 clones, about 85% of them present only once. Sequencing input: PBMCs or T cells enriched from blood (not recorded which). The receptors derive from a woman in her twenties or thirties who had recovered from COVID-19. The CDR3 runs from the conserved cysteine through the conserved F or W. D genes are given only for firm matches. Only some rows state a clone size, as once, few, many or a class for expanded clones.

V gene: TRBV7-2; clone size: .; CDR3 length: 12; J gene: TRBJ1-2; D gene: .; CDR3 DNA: TGTGCCAGCAGCCAGACGGGGTATGGCTACACCTTC; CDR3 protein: CASSQTGYGYTF
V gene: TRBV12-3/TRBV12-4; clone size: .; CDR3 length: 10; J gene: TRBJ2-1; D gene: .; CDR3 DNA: TGTGCCAGCTATGGCTCTGAGCAGTTCTTC; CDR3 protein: CASYGSEQFF
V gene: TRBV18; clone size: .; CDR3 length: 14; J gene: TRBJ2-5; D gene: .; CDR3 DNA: TGTGCCAGCTCACCCCCCGGCAGGGCGGAGACCCAGTACTTC; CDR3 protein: CASSPPGRAETQYF
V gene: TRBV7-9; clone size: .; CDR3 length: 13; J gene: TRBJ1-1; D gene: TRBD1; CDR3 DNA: TGTGCCAGCGAAAACAGGGGGAACACTGAAGCTTTCTTT; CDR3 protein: CASENRGNTEAFF
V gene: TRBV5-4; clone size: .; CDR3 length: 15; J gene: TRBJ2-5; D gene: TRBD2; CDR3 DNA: TGTGCCAGCCGCCCGGGAGGGGCCTCCCAAGAGACCCAGTACTTC; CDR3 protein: CASRPGGASQETQYF
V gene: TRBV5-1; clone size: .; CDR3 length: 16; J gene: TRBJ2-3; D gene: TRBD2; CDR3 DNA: TGCGCCAGCAGCCCGGTTGTTGGCGGGGGGACAGATACGCAGTATTTT; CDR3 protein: CASSPVVGGGTDTQYF
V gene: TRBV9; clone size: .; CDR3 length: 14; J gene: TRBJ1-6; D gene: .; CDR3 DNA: TGTGCCAGCAGCGTAGGAGGAGAAAATTCACCCCTCCACTTT; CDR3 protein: CASSVGGENSPLHF
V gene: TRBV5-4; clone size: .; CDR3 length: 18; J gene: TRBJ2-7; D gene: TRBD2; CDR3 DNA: TGTGCCAGCAGCGCGGGACTAGCGGGGGCCTCAAGCTCCTACGAGCAGTACTTC; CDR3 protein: CASSAGLAGASSSYEQYF
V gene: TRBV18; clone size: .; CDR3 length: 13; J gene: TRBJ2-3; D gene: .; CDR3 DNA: TGTGCCAGCTCACTACAGGACACAGATACGCAGTATTTT; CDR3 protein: CASSLQDTDTQYF
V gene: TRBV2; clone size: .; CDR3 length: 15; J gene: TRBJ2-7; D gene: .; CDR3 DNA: TGTGCCAGCAGCCCACGGACACCGGACCCCTACGAGCAGTACTTC; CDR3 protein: CASSPRTPDPYEQYF
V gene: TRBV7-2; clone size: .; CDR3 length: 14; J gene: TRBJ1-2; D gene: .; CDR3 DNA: TGTGCCAGCAGCTCTCGGGGAATTACTGTTGGCTACACCTTC; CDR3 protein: CASSSRGITVGYTF
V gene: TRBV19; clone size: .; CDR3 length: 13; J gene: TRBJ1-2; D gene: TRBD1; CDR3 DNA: TGTGCCAGCGCGGCGGGACAGGCTTATGGATACACCTTC; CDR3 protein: CASAAGQAYGYTF
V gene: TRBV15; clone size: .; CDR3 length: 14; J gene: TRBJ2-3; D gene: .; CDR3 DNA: TGTGCCACCAGCAGGGCGGCTTCTAGAGATACGCAGTATTTT; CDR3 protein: CATSRAASRDTQYF
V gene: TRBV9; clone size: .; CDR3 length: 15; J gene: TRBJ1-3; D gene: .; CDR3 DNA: TGTGCCAGCAGCGGACAGACAAGCTCTGGAAACACCATATATTTT; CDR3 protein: CASSGQTSSGNTIYF
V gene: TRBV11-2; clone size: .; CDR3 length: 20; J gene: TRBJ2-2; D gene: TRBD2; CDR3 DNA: TGTGCCAGCAGCTTAGACGCGACTAGCGGGTTCTCTCGAGGAGCCGGGGAGCTGTTTTTT; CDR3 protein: CASSLDATSGFSRGAGELFF
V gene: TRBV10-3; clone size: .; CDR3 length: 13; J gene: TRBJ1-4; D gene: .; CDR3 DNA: TGTGCCATCAGAAACCAGGGATCCGAAAAACTGTTTTTT; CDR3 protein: CAIRNQGSEKLFF
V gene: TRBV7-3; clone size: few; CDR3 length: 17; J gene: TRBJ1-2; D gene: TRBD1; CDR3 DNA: TGTGCCAGCAGCTCAGGGGCAGGGGGCCTCCAGAACTATGGCTACACCTTC; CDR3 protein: CASSSGAGGLQNYGYTF
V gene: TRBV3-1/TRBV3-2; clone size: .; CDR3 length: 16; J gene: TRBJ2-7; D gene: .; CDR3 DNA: TGTGCCAGCAGCCCTAATAGCGGACTTAGCTCCTACGAGCAGTACTTC; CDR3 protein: CASSPNSGLSSYEQYF
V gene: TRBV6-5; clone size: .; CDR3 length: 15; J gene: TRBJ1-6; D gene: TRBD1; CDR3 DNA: TGTGCCAGCAGTCCGGGACAGGGTTATAATTCACCCCTCCACTTT; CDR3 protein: CASSPGQGYNSPLHF
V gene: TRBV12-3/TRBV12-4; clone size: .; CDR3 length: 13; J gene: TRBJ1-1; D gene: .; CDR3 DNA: TGTGCCAGCAGTTCGGGGTGGGTCACTGAAGCTTTCTTT; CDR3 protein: CASSSGWVTEAFF
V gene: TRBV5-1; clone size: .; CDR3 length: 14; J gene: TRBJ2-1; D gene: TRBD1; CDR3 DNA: TGCGCCAGCAGCTTGTTGGTGCAGGGGGATGAGCAGTTCTTC; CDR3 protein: CASSLLVQGDEQFF
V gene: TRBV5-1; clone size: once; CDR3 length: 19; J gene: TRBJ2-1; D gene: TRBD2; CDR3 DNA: TGCGCCAGCAGCTCCCCCGGGACTAGCGGGGGGCCCTCCTACAATGAGCAGTTCTTC; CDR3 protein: CASSSPGTSGGPSYNEQFF
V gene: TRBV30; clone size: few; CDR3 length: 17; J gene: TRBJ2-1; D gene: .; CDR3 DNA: TGTGCCTGGAGTACCGGGATGGTTGTGGGTAATTACAATGAGCAGTTCTTC; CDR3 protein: CAWSTGMVVGNYNEQFF
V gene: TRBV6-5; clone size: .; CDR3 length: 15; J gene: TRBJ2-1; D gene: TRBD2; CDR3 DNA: TGTGCCAGCAGTTACAGTGCGGGGGGCAACAATGAGCAGTTCTTC; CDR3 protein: CASSYSAGGNNEQFF
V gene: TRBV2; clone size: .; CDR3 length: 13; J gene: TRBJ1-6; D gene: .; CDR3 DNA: TGTGCCAGCAGTGAGACAGAGCGGGCACGCCTCCACTTT; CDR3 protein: CASSETERARLHF
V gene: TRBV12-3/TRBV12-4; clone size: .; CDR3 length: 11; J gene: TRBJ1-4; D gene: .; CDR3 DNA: TGTGCCAGCATTGGGGAGGAAAAACTGTTTTTT; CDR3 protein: CASIGEEKLFF
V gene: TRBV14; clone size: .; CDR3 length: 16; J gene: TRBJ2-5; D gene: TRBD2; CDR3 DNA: TGTGCCAGCAGCCAAGGGTTTCTAGCGGCTGGGGAGACCCAGTACTTC; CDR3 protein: CASSQGFLAAGETQYF
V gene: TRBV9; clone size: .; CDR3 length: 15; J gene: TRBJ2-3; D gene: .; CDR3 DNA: TGTGCCAGCAGCGTAGCTCCGGGGAACACAGATACGCAGTATTTT; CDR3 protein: CASSVAPGNTDTQYF
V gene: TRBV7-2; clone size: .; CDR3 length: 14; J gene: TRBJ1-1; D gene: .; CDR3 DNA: TGTGCCAGCAGCGGAAGACTGACGAACACTGAAGCTTTCTTT; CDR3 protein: CASSGRLTNTEAFF
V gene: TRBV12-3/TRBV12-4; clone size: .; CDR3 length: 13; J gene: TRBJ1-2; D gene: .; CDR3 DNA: TGTGCCAGCGTATTGTCGGGGAACTATGGCTACACCTTC; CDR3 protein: CASVLSGNYGYTF
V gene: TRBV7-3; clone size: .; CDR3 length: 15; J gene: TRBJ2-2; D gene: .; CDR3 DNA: TGTGCCAGCAGCGAAACAGGGTCGAACACCGGGGAGCTGTTTTTT; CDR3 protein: CASSETGSNTGELFF
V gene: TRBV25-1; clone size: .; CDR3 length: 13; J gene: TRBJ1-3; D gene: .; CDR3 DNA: TGTGCCAGCAGTTTTAATTCGGGAAACACCATATATTTT; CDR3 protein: CASSFNSGNTIYF
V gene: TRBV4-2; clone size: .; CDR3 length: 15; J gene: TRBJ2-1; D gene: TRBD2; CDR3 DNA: TGTGCCAGCAGCCGGGGGGTAGCGGGGATCAATGAGCAGTTCTTC; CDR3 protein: CASSRGVAGINEQFF
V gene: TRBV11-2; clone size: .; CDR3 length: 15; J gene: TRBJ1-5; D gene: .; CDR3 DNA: TGTGCCAGCAGCTTAGCCATGGGAGGCGGGCAGCCCCAGCATTTT; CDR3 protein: CASSLAMGGGQPQHF
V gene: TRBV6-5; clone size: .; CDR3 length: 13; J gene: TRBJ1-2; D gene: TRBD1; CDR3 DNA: TGTGCCAGCAGTCTGGGACAGGGAACTGGCTACACCTTC; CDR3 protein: CASSLGQGTGYTF
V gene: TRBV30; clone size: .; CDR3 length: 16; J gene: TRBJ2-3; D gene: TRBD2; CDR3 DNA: TGTGCCTGGAGTGTAGGGACTAGCGGGGGTTCAGATACGCAGTATTTT; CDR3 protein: CAWSVGTSGGSDTQYF
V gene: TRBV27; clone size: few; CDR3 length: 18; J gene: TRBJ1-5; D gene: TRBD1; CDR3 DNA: TGTGCCAGCAGTCCCTTAAGGACAGGGGCGTTTGGCAATCAGCCCCAGCATTTT; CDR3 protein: CASSPLRTGAFGNQPQHF
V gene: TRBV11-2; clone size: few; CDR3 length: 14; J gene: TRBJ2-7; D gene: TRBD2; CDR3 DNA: TGTGCCAGCAGCTGGTCGGGGGGACCCTACGAGCAGTACTTC; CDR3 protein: CASSWSGGPYEQYF
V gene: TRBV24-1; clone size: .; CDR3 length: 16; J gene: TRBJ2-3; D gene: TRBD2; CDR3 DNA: TGTGCCACCAGTGACCCTAGCGGGGGGCACACAGATACGCAGTATTTT; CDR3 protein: CATSDPSGGHTDTQYF
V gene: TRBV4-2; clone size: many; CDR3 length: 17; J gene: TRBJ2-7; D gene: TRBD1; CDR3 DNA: TGTGCCAGCAGCCTCAACCTCAACACAGGGGGGTCCTACGAGCAGTACTTC; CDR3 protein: CASSLNLNTGGSYEQYF
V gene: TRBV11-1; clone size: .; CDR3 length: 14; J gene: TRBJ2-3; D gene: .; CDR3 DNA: TGTGCCAGCAGCTCCCGGACAGTCAGGGATACGCAGTATTTT; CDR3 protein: CASSSRTVRDTQYF
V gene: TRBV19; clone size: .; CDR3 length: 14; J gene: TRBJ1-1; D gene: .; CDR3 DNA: TGTGCCAGTAGTATAGATCGTGTACGCGCTGAAGCTTTCTTT; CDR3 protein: CASSIDRVRAEAFF
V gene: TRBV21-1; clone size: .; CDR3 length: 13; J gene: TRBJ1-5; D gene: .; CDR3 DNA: TGTGCCAGCAGCACGGGGGGAGGTCAGCCCCAGCATTTT; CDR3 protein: CASSTGGGQPQHF
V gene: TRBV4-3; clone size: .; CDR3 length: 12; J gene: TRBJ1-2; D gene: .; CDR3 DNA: TGCGCCAGCAGCCAGGCCGGACTTGGCTACACCTTC; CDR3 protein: CASSQAGLGYTF
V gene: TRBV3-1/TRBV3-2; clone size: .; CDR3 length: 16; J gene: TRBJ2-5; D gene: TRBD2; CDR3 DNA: TGTGCCAGCAGCAAGGTCCGGGGGGGCTCGGCAGAGACCCAGTACTTC; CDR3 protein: CASSKVRGGSAETQYF
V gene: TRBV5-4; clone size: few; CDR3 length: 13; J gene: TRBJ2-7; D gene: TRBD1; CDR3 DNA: TGTGCCAGCAGCGGGACAGGGGACAACGAGCAGTACTTC; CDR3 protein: CASSGTGDNEQYF
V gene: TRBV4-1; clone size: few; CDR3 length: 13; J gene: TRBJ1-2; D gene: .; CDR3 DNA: TGCGCCAGCAGCCAAGACAGAAACTATGGCTACACCTTC; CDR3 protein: CASSQDRNYGYTF
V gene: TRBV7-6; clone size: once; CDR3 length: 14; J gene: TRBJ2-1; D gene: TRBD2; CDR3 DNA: TGTGCCAGCAGACTGGGGGGAGGGGCCAATGAGCAGTTCTTC; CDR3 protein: CASRLGGGANEQFF
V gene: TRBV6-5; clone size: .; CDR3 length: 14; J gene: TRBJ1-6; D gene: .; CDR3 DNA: TGTGCCAGCAGACGACAGACCGATAATTCACCCCTCCACTTT; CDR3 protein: CASRRQTDNSPLHF
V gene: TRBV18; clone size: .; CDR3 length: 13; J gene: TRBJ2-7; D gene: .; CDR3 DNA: TGTGCCAGCTCACCAGGGAGCGCCTACGAGCAGTACTTC; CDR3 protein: CASSPGSAYEQYF